This T cell receptor beta chain came from a study of blood T cell repertoires in COVID-19. TCRdb's table, derived via immunoSEQ multiplex PCR, lists solely in-frame clones and lacks some. The sample lists 200,000 to 250,000 clones, around 85% occurring once. Germline CDR1 reads MDHEN; CDR2 reads SYDVKM. This CDR3 spans 15 amino acids. The J segment lost 6 bases and the V segment lost 5 bases, leaving 8 bases of the junction unmatched. The sequenced sample was PBMCs or T cells enriched from blood (not recorded which). This chain connects TRBV28 to TRBJ1-5, with 9 positions matching TRBD1. The receptor was isolated from a woman between 50 and 59 years old in a cohort exposed to, infected with or recovered from COVID-19 (not recorded which). CDR3 in DNA: TGTGCCAGCAGTCCCGGGACAGGGTGGACTCAGCCCCAGCATTTT. Its protein is CASSPGTGWTQPQHF.